Presented here are 23 T cell receptor beta chains from one specimen sequenced in a study of T cell responses to AZD1222 COVID-19 vaccine. Clones were read by immunoSEQ multiplex PCR, and TCRdb kept only the in-frame ones, dropping some. The top ten hold about 1.4% of the sample, which has 100,000 to 150,000 clones, about 90% seen once. The material was peripheral blood, obtained on day 0 of AZD1222 vaccination. The receptors here all came from an adult in good health.

This clone was seen only a few times. The chain carries TRBV19 and TRBJ2-7, with D possibly TRBD1 on 5 matching bases. The V gene lost 3 bases and the J gene lost 4 bases, with 7 bases spanning the gap. Germline loops: CDR1 LNHDA, CDR2 SQIVND (reference sequence). There are 12 residues in the CDR3. The CDR3 reads CASSMDTYEQYF. The CDR3 DNA is TGTGCCAGTAGTATGGACACTTACGAGCAGTACTTC. The full variable domain, in which reference TRBV19 and TRBJ2-7 provide the parts outside the CDR3, is DGGITQSPKYLFRKEGQNVTLSCEQNLNHDAMYWYRQDPGQGLRLIYYSQIVNDFQKGDIAEGYSVSREKKESFPLTVTSAQKNPTAFYLCASSMDTYEQYFGPGTRLTVT.

This sequence joins TRBV5-8 and TRBJ2-7; 9 bases map to TRBD1. Germline V gene lookup returns CDR1 SGHTS and CDR2 YDEGEE. CDR3 length equals 14 residues. V gave up 4 bases and J gave up 5 bases; unmatched junction bases: 7. The CDR3 sequence: CASSLTGGLDEQYF. The CDR3 DNA reads TGTGCCAGCAGCCTGACAGGGGGGTTGGACGAGCAGTACTTC. Full variable domain (missing parts from reference TRBV5-8 and TRBJ2-7): EAGVTQSPTHLIKTRGQQATLRCSPISGHTSVYWYQQALGLGLQFLLWYDEGEERNRGNFPPRFSGRQFPNYSSELNVNALELEDSALYLCASSLTGGLDEQYFGPGTRLTVT.

The CDR3 sequence: CASSGGLAVSYEQYF. DNA of the CDR3: TGTGCCAGCAGCGGGGGACTAGCGGTTTCCTACGAGCAGTACTTC. The chain uses TRBV7-9 and TRBJ2-7, with 11 bases aligning to TRBD2. Germline assignment: CDR1 SEHNR and CDR2 FQNEAQ (reference sequence). The CDR3 has 15 residues. The V segment lost 5 bases and the J segment 1 base; nucleotides outside the gene matches: 4.

The rearrangement joins TRBV9 to TRBJ2-3; the D gene is possibly TRBD2 (6 bases). The V end was cut by 5 bases, the J end by 4 bases, with 14 bases between. Germline assignment: CDR1 SGDLS and CDR2 YYNGEE. The CDR3 has 14 residues. As DNA, the CDR3 is TGTGCCAGCAGTGTGACGGGAGCGTCAGATACGCAGTATTTT. Translated: CASSVTGASDTQYF.

This clone was picked up one time. The chain employs TRBV2 and TRBJ2-5; TRBD1 might be the D (6 bases). CDR1 and CDR2 (germline): SNHLY, FYNNEI. This CDR3 comprises 15 residues. V lost 4 bases, J lost 2 bases, and 14 bases lay in between. CDR3 sequence (DNA): TGTGCCAGCAGTGTAGGGTTGGACAGACAAGAGACCCAGTACTTC. It encodes CASSVGLDRQETQYF.

V is TRBV9 and J is TRBJ2-1; 8 positions match TRBD2. The CDR3 consists of 14 residues. Germline V CDR1 and CDR2: SGDLS, YYNGEE. V gave up 3 bases and J gave up 1 base; unmatched junction bases: 0. Written as DNA, the CDR3 is TGTGCCAGCAGCGCTAGCGGGTCCTACAATGAGCAGTTCTTC. This codes for CASSASGSYNEQFF.

The chain couples TRBV4-3 to TRBJ2-7; the D is unclear. The CDR3 has 19 residues. The germline gives CDR1 LGHNA, CDR2 YSLEER. Trimming cost V 0 bases and J 0 bases, with 21 bases left between them. Here the CDR3 reads CASSQDRPYPQVASYEQYF. DNA of the CDR3: TGCGCCAGCAGCCAAGATAGGCCTTACCCCCAGGTTGCCTCCTACGAGCAGTACTTC.

V gene TRBV11-3 combines with J gene TRBJ2-7; TRBD2 is a possible D gene (5 bases). Germline CDR1 reads SGHNT; CDR2 reads YENEEA. This CDR3 has 15 residues. The V end lost 3 bases, the J end lost 3 bases, and 15 bases lay between the germline ends. The CDR3 sequence is CASSLDPTRDYEQYF. The CDR3 DNA follows: TGTGCCAGCAGCTTGGACCCTACACGGGACTACGAGCAGTACTTC.

V and J are TRBV28 and TRBJ1-5; no clear D gene. The CDR3 covers 14 residues. Germline V gene lookup returns CDR1 MDHEN and CDR2 SYDVKM. Trimming shortened V by 2 bases and J by 3 bases, and 8 bases separated the two germline ends. The CDR3 here is CASSLPPVNQPQHF. Here the CDR3 DNA reads TGTGCCAGCAGTTTACCCCCAGTCAATCAGCCCCAGCATTTT.

The J gene is TRBJ2-3, the V gene TRBV7-9; no reliable D call. The germline V gene has CDR1 SEHNR and CDR2 FQNEAQ (reference sequence). The CDR3 runs to 15 residues. Trimming cost V 7 bases and J 2 bases, with 16 bases left between them. DNA of the CDR3: TGTGCCAGCACCCCCGGAGTTACATTCACAGATACGCAGTATTTT. Its protein product is CASTPGVTFTDTQYF. The complete variable domain, with remaining parts taken from reference TRBV7-9 and TRBJ2-3, reads DTGVSQNPRHKITKRGQNVTFRCDPISEHNRLYWYRQTLGQGPEFLTYFQNEAQLEKSRLLSDRFSAERPKGSFSTLEIQRTEQGDSAMYLCASTPGVTFTDTQYFGPGTRLTVL.

V is TRBV6-5 and J is TRBJ1-1, with D uncertain. CDR3 length: 15 amino acids. V was shortened by 4 bases and J by 1 base, with 13 bases between the two germline ends. Per germline, CDR1 MNHEY and CDR2 SVGAGI. The DNA for the CDR3 is TGTGCCAGCAGTTTGAATTTCGGAGGGAACACTGAAGCTTTCTTT. Protein product: CASSLNFGGNTEAFF.

This clone is a singleton in its sample. Germline and junction disagree at one end, which may indicate a read error. J is TRBJ1-4 and V is TRBV18, with D tentatively TRBD1 (6 bases). CDR3 size: 15 residues. CDR1 and CDR2 from the germline V gene are KGHSH and LQKENI. This CDR3 is CASSPQGTTNEKLFF. In DNA, the CDR3 is TGTGCCAGCTCGCCACAGGGCACAACTAATGAAAAACTGTTTTTT.

The chain carries TRBV29-1 and TRBJ2-3, with D maybe TRBD2 (6 bases). This CDR3 contains 15 residues. Germline loops: CDR1 SQVTM, CDR2 ANQGSEA. Between the trimmed V and J ends, which lost 6 bases and 0 bases, there was a span of 16 bases. CDR3 in amino acids: CSVSGFRGSTDTQYF. The CDR3 coding sequence is TGCAGCGTCAGCGGGTTTCGGGGGAGCACAGATACGCAGTATTTT.

Only a few counts were recorded for this clone. In DNA, the CDR3 is TGTGCCAGTAGTATGGGTCAGGGTCGATACGAGCAGTACTTC. Encoded protein: CASSMGQGRYEQYF. The V call is TRBV19, the J call TRBJ2-7; D may be TRBD1 (5 bases). CDR3 length: 14 residues. Trimming pared 3 bases from V and 4 bases from J, leaving 13 bases between. Germline V gene sequence: CDR1 LNHDA, CDR2 SQIVND (reference sequence).

This clone was observed a single time. J is TRBJ2-1 and V is TRBV19; D gene ambiguous. The V and J ends lost 8 bases and 0 bases respectively, with 11 bases between them. Germline-derived CDR1 and CDR2 are LNHDA and SQIVND (reference sequence). The CDR3 is made up of 14 amino acids. CDR3 bases: TGTGCCAGTGGGGTCTTCAGCTCCTACAATGAGCAGTTCTTC. Translation gives CASGVFSSYNEQFF.

This clone appeared a few times. The chain recombines TRBV10-3 with TRBJ1-4, with 7 nucleotides matching TRBD1. CDR1 and CDR2 from the germline V gene are ENHRY and SYGVKD. V shed 8 bases, J shed 3 bases, and the junction held 12 bases outside the gene matches. This CDR3 spans 16 amino acids. The DNA for the CDR3 is TGTGCCATCTCCAACAGGGGAGAGGAGGCTAATGAAAAACTGTTTTTT. Translated: CAISNRGEEANEKLFF.

V usage is TRBV7-9 and J usage is TRBJ1-1; D is perhaps TRBD1 (5 bases). This CDR3 is built from 15 residues. Trimming took off 6 bases at V and 0 bases at J, with 14 bases between the two ends. Germline loops: CDR1 SEHNR, CDR2 FQNEAQ (reference sequence). The CDR3 DNA is TGTGCCAGCAGAATACCGGGACGGATGAACACTGAAGCTTTCTTT. Amino acids: CASRIPGRMNTEAFF.

V and J are TRBV5-4 and TRBJ2-1, with D possibly being TRBD2 (6 bases). This CDR3 region has 17 residues. Trimming removed 4 bases from V and 2 bases from J, with 19 bases in between. CDR1 is SGHNT, CDR2 YYREEE, per germline (reference sequence). The CDR3 DNA reads TGTGCCAGCAGCCGAGGGAGCGGGCAGGCGACCTACAATGAGCAGTTCTTC. It yields the protein CASSRGSGQATYNEQFF.

The chain couples TRBV9 to TRBJ2-1; D is unclear. Trimming pared 0 bases from V and 1 base from J, leaving 5 bases between. The germline CDR1 and CDR2 sequences are SGDLS and YYNGEE. This CDR3 is 14 amino acids long. The CDR3 sequence: CASSVEGSYNEQFF. The CDR3 DNA follows: TGTGCCAGCAGCGTAGAAGGGTCCTACAATGAGCAGTTCTTC.

The V call is TRBV2, the J call TRBJ1-5; 8 bases fit TRBD1. V lost 3 bases, J lost 2 bases, and 0 bases stayed unmatched. Germline CDR1 reads SNHLY; CDR2 reads FYNNEI. CDR3 length: 14 amino acids. The CDR3 DNA reads TGTGCCAGCAGTGAGACAGGGGGCAATCAGCCCCAGCATTTT. This encodes CASSETGGNQPQHF.

V and J are TRBV7-2 and TRBJ1-6, with D unresolved. V lost 6 bases and J 0 bases, leaving 9 bases between the germline ends. CDR3 length equals 15 residues. The germline V gene encodes CDR1 SGHTA and CDR2 FQGNSA. The CDR3 sequence is CASRLRVSYNSPLHF. CDR3 bases: TGTGCCAGCAGGCTAAGGGTCTCCTATAATTCACCCCTCCACTTT.

The gene calls are TRBV6-5 and TRBJ2-1; D gene unclear. This CDR3 has 13 amino acids. Germline CDR1 MNHEY, CDR2 SVGAGI. The V gene lost 1 base and the J gene lost 4 bases, with 5 bases spanning the gap. This chain's CDR3 is CASSYFGYNEQFF. For the CDR3, the DNA is TGTGCCAGCAGTTACTTTGGGTACAATGAGCAGTTCTTC.

This CDR3 reads CASSLGEAQYF. The CDR3, as DNA: TGTGCCAGCAGTTTAGGGGAGGCGCAGTATTTT. This rearrangement joins TRBV12-3 or TRBV12-4 to TRBJ2-3; the D gene is possibly TRBD2 (6 bases). V was clipped by 1 base and J by 10 bases, with 6 bases between them. This CDR3 has 11 amino acids.